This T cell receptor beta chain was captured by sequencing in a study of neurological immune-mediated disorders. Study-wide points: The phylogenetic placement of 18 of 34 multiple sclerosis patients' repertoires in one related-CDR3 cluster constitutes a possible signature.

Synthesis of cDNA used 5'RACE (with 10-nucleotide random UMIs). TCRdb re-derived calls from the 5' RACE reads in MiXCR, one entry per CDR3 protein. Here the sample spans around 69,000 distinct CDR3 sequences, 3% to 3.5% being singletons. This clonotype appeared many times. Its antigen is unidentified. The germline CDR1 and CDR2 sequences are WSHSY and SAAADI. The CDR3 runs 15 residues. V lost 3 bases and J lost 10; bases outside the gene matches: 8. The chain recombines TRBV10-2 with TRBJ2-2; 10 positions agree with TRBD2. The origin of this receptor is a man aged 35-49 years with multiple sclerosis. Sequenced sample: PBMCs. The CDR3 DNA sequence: TGCGCCAGCAGTGATAGGACTAGCGGCCCAGTGGAGCTGTTTTTT. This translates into CASSDRTSGPVELFF.